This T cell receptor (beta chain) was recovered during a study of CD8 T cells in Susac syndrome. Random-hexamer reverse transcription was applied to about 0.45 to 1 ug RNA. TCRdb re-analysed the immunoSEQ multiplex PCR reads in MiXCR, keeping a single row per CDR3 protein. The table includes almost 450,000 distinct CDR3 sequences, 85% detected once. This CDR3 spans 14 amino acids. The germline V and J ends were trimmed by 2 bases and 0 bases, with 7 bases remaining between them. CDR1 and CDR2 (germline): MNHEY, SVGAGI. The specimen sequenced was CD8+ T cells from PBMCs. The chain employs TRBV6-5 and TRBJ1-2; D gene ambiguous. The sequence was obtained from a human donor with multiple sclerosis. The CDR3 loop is CASSYLSTNYGYTF. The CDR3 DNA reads TGTGCCAGCAGTTACCTATCAACTAACTATGGCTACACCTTC.